The entry below describes one T cell receptor (beta chain). Its antigen is not yet known. It has no much larger one-base neighbor in the sample; base qualities were not kept. The sample belongs to a study of T cell repertoires in cytomegalovirus infection (dated by TCRdb to 2018 to 2020). About the study as a whole: Peptide stimulations targeted recently identified HLA-C-restricted CMV epitopes, whose presentation resists viral immunomodulation, together with well-studied HLA-B-restricted epitopes. Because public TCR beta signatures pointed to carriage of CMV infection together with the matching HLA type, the HLA type of each donor mattered for the analysis.

V gives up 5 bases and J gives up 4 bases, and the segment between their germline ends measures 14 bases. The CDR3 measures 14 amino acids from cysteine to phenylalanine. Here the CDR3 DNA is all that survives: 42 bases in frame from base 1. Per the germline V gene, SGHVS is the CDR1 and FNYEAQ is the CDR2. Sequencing took place on an Illumina HiSeq 1500. TCRdb reworked the public reads: Q25 trimming with fastp, MiXCR clone assembly, productive beta chains retained. Each CDR3 protein gets just one entry, which takes the most common genes and DNA from the rows behind it. The sample table holds about 570,000 distinct CDR3 sequences, of which 35% to 50% were seen once. The ten largest clonotypes hold 48% of the sample. General conclusions and limits of the study: In both this cohort and an independent cohort of a few hundred donors, the cumulative frequency of public TCR beta family members distinguished carriers of CMV infection plus the relevant HLA type. The ex vivo response was dominated by HLA-C-restricted CMV-specific TCR beta clonotypes, which also provided the single most frequent clonotype in two of eight donors.

Explained via the paper, the treatment or condition label denotes: in vitro stimulation with specific CMV peptide epitopes to enrich CMV-specific T cells. Sequences were derived from cultured PBMCs, sampled from culture after CMV antigen stimulation. The clonotype comes from a human donor in good health (CMV status not recorded). Some clones in this sample may be carry-over from other donors' samples. This sequence uses TRBV7-6 and TRBJ2-5, and perhaps TRBD1 as D gene, on 5 matching bases. For the CDR3, the sequence is CASSPDIFTETQYF. DNA sequence: TGTGCCAGCAGCCCGGACATATTCACAGAGACCCAGTACTTC.